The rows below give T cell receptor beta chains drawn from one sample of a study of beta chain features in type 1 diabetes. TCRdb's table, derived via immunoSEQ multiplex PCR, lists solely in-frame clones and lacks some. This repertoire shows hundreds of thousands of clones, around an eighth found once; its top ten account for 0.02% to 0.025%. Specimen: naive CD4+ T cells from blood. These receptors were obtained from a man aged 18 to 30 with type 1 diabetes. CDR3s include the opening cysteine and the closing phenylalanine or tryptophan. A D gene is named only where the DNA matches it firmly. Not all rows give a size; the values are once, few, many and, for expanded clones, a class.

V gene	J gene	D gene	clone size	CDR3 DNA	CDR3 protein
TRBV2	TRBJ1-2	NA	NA	TGTGCCAGCAGTAAGCTTACTAACTATGGCTACACCTTC	CASSKLTNYGYTF
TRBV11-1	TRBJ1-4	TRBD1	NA	TGTGCCAGCAACTTGGGACAGGGAGATGAAAAACTGTTTTTT	CASNLGQGDEKLFF
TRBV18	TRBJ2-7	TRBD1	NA	TGTGCCAGCTCACCACCCGGGACAGGGGGGGAGCAGTACTTC	CASSPPGTGGEQYF
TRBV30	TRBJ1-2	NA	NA	TGTGCCTGGAGTGCATCAGCTCTCTTAGGGCGCTACACCTTC	CAWSASALLGRYTF
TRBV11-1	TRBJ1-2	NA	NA	TGTGCCAGCAGCTTACGGGCGGACTATGGCTACACCTTC	CASSLRADYGYTF
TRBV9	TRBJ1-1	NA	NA	TGTGCCAGCAGCGTAGGAGGCGTGACGGCGACTGAAGCTTTCTTT	CASSVGGVTATEAFF
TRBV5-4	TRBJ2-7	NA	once	TGTGCCAGCAGCGCAGACAGATCCTCCTACGAGCAGTACTTC	CASSADRSSYEQYF
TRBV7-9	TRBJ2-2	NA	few	TGTGCCAGCAGCTTAGCAGGGAACACCGGGGAGCTGTTTTTT	CASSLAGNTGELFF
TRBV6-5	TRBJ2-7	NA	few	TGTGCCAGCACTCAGCAGGCCGGCTACGAGCAGTACTTC	CASTQQAGYEQYF
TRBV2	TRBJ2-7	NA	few	TGTGCCAGCAGTGACGGGACCCGATTCGAGGTGAGCGCCTACGAGCAGTACTTC	CASSDGTRFEVSAYEQYF
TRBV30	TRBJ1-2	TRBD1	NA	TGTGCCTGGAGTAACCAACAGGGGGCGCGGGGCTACACCTTC	CAWSNQQGARGYTF
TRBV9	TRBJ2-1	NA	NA	TGTGCCAGCAGCGTTTCAACTAGCATCAATGAGCAGTTCTTC	CASSVSTSINEQFF
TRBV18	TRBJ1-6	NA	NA	TGTGCCAGCTCACCTTTGGGGGCCGGTTCACCCCTCCACTTT	CASSPLGAGSPLHF
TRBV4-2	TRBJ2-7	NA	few	TGTGCCAGCAGCCAAGATTTAGAGTACGAGCAGTACTTC	CASSQDLEYEQYF
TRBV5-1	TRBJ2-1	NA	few	TGCGCCAGCAGCTCGACCCCGAGCTCCTACAATGAGCAGTTCTTC	CASSSTPSSYNEQFF
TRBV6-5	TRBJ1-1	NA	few	TGTGCCAGCAGTTACCAGACGGACATGAACACTGAAGCTTTCTTT	CASSYQTDMNTEAFF
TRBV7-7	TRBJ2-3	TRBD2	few	TGTGCCAGCAGCCGAGGGACTAGCGTTTCAAAGGATACGCAGTATTTT	CASSRGTSVSKDTQYF
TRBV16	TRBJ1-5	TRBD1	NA	TGTGCCAGCACCCTAATGGACAGGAACAATCAGCCCCAGCATTTT	CASTLMDRNNQPQHF
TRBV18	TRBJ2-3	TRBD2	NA	TGTGCCAGCTCACCACAGCGGGGTGGGGCAGATACGCAGTATTTT	CASSPQRGGADTQYF
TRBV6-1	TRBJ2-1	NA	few	TGTGCCAGCAGTGACCGGGGGGCAGGAGAGCAGTTCTTC	CASSDRGAGEQFF
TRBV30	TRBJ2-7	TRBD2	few	TGTGCCTGCCTAGGGCGGGGGGGATCCTACGAGCAGTACTTC	CACLGRGGSYEQYF
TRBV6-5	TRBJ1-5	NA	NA	TGTGCCAGCAGCCCCGGGGGTCAGCCCCAGCATTTT	CASSPGGQPQHF
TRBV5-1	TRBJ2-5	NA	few	TGCGCCAGCAGGGCGGGATTAGAGACCCAGTACTTC	CASRAGLETQYF
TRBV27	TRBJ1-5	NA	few	TGTGCCAGCCGTGGGGGCAATCAGCCCCAGCATTTT	CASRGGNQPQHF
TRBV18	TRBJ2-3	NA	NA	TGTGCCAGCTCCCCTAGCACAGATACGCAGTATTTT	CASSPSTDTQYF
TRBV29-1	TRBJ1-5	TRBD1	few	TGCAGCGTGGCAGGGGGTACCAATCAGCCCCAGCATTTT	CSVAGGTNQPQHF
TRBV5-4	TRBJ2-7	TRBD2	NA	TGTGCCAGCAGCCACACTAGCGAGTACTACGAGCAGTACTTC	CASSHTSEYYEQYF
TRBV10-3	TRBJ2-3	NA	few	TGTGCCATCAGTGAGTCGGCTATAGATACGCAGTATTTT	CAISESAIDTQYF
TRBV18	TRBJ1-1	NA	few	TGTGCCAGCTCACCACCTAACAGGCGGGGGGACACTGAAGCTTTCTTT	CASSPPNRRGDTEAFF
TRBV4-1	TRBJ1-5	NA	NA	TGCGCCAGCAGCCAAGACACAGGAGGTCGACAGCCCCAGCATTTT	CASSQDTGGRQPQHF
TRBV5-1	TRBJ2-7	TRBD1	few	TGCGCCAGCAGCTGGGGACAGGGGGATTCCTACGAGCAGTACTTC	CASSWGQGDSYEQYF
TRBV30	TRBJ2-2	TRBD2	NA	TGTGCCTGGAGTGTGAGGAGGAGCGGGGGGGCCGGGGAGCTGTTTTTT	CAWSVRRSGGAGELFF
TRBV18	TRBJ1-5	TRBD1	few	TGTGCCAGCTCACCGAGGACAGGTACAGGACAGCCCCAGCATTTT	CASSPRTGTGQPQHF
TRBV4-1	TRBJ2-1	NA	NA	TGCGCCAGCAGCCAAGTACTAATGGAAAGCTCCTACAATGAGCAGTTCTTC	CASSQVLMESSYNEQFF
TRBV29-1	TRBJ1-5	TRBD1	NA	TGCAGCGTTGGCGGGACAGGGGGCAATCAGCCCCAGCATTTT	CSVGGTGGNQPQHF
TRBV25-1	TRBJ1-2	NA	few	TGTGCCAGCAGTGAAGACCAGGCAGCTCTCTATGGCTACACCTTC	CASSEDQAALYGYTF
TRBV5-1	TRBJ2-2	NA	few	TGCGCCAGCAGCTTGCTTTCAAGGACAGCCGAGACCGGGGAGCTGTTTTTT	CASSLLSRTAETGELFF
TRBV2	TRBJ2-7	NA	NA	TGTGCCAACCCGAAAAGCCAGGATTCCTACGAGCAGTATTTC	CANPKSQDSYEQYF